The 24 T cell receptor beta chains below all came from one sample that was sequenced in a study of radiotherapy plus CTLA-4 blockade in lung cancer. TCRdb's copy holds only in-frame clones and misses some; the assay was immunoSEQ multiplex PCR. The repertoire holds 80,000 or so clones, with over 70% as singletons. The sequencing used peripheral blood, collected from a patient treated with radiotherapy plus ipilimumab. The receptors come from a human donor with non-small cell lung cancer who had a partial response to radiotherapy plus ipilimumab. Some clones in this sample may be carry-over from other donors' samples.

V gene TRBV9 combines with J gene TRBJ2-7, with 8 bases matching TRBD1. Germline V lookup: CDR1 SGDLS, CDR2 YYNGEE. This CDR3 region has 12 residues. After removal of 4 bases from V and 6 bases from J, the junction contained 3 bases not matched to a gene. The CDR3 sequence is CASSLDRGEQYF. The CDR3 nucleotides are TGTGCCAGCAGCCTTGACAGGGGCGAGCAGTACTTC.

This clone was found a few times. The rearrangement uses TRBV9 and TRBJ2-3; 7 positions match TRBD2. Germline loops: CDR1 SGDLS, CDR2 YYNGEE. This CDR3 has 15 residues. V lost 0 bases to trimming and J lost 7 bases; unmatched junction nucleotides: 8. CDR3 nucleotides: TGTGCCAGCAGCGTAGGGGAGGGGCCGGGGAATACGCAGTATTTT. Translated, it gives CASSVGEGPGNTQYF.

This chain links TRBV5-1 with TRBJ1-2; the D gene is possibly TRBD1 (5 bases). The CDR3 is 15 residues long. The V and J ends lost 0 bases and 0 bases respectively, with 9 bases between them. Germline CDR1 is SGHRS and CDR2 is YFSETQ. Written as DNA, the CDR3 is TGCGCCAGCAGCTTGGGGGGGGATTCTAACTATGGCTACACCTTC. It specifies CASSLGGDSNYGYTF. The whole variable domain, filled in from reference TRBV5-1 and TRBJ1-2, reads KAGVTQTPRYLIKTRGQQVTLSCSPISGHRSVSWYQQTPGQGLQFLFEYFSETQRNKGNFPGRFSGRQFSNSRSEMNVSTLELGDSALYLCASSLGGDSNYGYTFGSGTRLTVV.

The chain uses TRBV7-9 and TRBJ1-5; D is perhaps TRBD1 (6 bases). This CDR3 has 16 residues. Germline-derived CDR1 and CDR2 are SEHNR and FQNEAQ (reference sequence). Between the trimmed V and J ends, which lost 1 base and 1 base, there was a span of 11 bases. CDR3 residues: CASSLGGGISNQPQHF. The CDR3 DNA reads TGTGCCAGCAGCTTAGGTGGGGGCATAAGCAATCAGCCCCAGCATTTT.

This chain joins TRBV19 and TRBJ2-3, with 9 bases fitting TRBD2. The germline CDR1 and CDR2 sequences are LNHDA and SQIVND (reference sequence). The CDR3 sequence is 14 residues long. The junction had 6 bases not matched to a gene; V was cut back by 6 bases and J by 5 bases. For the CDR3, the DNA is TGTGCCAGTAGGGTAGCGGGAGATGTAGATACGCAGTATTTT. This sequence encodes CASRVAGDVDTQYF.

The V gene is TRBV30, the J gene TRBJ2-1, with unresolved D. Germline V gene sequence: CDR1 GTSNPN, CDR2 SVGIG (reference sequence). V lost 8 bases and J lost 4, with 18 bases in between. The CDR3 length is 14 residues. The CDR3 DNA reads TGTGCCACGGTACCGAGCTACCGGTACAATGAGCAGTTCTTC. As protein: CATVPSYRYNEQFF. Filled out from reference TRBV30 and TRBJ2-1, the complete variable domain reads SQTIHQWPATLVQPVGSPLSLECTVEGTSNPNLYWYRQAAGRGLQLLFYSVGIGQISSEVPQNLSASRPQDRQFILSSKKLLLSDSGFYLCATVPSYRYNEQFFGPGTRLTVL.

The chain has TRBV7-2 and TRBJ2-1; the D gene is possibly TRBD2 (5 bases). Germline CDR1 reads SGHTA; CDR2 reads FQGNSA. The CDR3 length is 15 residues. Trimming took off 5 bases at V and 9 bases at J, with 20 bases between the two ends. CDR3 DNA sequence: TGTGCCAGCAGCCCCCCTGGGTGGGAGAGGCGTGAGCAGTTCTTC. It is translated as CASSPPGWERREQFF.

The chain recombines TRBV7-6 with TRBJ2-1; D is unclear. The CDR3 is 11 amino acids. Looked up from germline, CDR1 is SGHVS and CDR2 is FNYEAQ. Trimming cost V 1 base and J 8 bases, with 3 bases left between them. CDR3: CASSLEHEQFF. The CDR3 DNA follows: TGTGCCAGCAGCTTAGAGCATGAGCAGTTCTTC.

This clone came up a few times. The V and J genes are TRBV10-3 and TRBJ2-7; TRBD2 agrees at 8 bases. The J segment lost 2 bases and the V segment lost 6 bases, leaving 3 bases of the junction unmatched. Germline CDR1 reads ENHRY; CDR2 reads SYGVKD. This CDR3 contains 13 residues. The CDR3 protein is CAIRTSATYEQYF. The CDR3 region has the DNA TGTGCCATCAGGACTAGCGCGACCTACGAGCAGTACTTC.

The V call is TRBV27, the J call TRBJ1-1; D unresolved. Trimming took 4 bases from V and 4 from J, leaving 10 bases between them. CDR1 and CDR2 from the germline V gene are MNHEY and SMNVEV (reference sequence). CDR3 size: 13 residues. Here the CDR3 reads CASSYGLSTEAFF. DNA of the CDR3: TGTGCCAGCAGTTACGGACTTAGCACTGAAGCTTTCTTT.

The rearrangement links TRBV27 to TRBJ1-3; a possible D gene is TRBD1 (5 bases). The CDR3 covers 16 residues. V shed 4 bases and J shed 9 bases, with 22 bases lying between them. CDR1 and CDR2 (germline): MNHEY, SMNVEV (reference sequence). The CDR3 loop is CASSSSGPREVRTIYF. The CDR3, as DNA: TGTGCCAGCAGTTCGTCAGGGCCTCGAGAGGTTCGCACCATATATTTT.

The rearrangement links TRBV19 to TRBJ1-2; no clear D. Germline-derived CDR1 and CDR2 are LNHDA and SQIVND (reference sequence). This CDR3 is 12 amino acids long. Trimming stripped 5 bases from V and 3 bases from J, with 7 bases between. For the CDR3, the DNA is TGTGCCAGTAGTCCGACTTACTATGGCTACACCTTC. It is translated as CASSPTYYGYTF.

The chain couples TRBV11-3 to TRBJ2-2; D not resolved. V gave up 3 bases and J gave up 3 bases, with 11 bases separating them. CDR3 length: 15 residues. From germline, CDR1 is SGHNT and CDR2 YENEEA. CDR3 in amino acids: CASSFQQTDTGELFF. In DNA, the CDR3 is TGTGCCAGCAGCTTCCAACAGACCGACACCGGGGAGCTGTTTTTT. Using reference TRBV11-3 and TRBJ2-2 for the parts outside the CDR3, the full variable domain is EAGVVQSPRYKIIEKKQPVAFWCNPISGHNTLYWYLQNLGQGPELLIRYENEEAVDDSQLPKDRFSAERLKGVDSTLKIQPAELGDSAVYLCASSFQQTDTGELFFGEGSRLTVL.

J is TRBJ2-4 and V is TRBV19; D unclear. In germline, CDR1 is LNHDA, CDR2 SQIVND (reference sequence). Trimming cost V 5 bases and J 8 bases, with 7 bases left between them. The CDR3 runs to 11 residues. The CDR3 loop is CASSLSYIQYF. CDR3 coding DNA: TGTGCCAGTAGTCTGTCGTACATTCAGTACTTC.

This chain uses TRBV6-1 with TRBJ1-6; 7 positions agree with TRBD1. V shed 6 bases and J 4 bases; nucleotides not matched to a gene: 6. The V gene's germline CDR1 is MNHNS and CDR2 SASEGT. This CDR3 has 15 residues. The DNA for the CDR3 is TGTGCCAGCAGACCCACGGGACAGTATAATTCACCCCTCCACTTT. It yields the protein CASRPTGQYNSPLHF.

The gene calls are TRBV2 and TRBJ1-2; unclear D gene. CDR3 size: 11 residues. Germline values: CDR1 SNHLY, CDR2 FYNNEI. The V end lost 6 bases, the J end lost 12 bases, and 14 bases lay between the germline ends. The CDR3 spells CASRVPAGHTF. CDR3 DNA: TGTGCCAGCAGGGTTCCCGCGGGTCACACCTTC.

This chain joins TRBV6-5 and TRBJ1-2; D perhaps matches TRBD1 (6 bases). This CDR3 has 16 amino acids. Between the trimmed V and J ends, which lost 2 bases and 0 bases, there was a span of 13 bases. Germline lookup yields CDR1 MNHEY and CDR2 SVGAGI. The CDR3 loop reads CASSYGQGRPNYGYTF. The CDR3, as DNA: TGTGCCAGCAGTTACGGGCAGGGGCGGCCTAACTATGGCTACACCTTC.

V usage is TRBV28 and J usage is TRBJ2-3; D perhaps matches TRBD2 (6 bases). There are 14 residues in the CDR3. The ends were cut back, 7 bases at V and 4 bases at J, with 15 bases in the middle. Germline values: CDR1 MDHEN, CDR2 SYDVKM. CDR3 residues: CASNGGIGADTQYF. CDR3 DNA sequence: TGTGCCAGCAATGGCGGGATTGGCGCAGATACGCAGTATTTT.

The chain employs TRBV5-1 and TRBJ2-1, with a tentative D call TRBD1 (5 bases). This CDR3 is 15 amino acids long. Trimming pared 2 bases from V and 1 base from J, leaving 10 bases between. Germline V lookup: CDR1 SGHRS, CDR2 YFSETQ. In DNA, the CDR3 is TGCGCCAGCAGCTTCCTAGGGGCGTCCTACAATGAGCAGTTCTTC. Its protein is CASSFLGASYNEQFF.

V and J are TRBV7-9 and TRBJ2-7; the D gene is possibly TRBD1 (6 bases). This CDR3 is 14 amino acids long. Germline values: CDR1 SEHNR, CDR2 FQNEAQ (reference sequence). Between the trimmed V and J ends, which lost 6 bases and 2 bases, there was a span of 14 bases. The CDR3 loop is CASSPGTQAYEQYF. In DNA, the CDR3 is TGTGCCAGCAGTCCCGGGACACAGGCCTACGAGCAGTACTTC.

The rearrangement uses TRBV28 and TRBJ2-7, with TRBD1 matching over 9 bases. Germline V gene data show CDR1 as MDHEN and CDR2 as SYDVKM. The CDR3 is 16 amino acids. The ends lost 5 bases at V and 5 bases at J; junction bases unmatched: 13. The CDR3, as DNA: TGTGCCAGCAGTATTGGACAGGGGACGAATACCCACGAGCAGTACTTC. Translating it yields CASSIGQGTNTHEQYF.

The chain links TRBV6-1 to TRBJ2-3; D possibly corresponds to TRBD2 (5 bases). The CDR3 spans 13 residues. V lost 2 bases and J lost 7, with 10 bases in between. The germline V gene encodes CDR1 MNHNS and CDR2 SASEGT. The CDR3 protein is CASSELGMNTQYF. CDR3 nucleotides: TGTGCCAGCAGTGAACTCGGGATGAATACGCAGTATTTT.

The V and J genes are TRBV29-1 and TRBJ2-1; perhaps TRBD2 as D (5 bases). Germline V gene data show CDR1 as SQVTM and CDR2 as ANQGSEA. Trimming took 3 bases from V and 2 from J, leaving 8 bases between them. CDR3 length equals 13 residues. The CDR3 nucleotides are TGCAGCGTTGATCCCGGGGCCTACAATGAGCAGTTCTTC. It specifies CSVDPGAYNEQFF.

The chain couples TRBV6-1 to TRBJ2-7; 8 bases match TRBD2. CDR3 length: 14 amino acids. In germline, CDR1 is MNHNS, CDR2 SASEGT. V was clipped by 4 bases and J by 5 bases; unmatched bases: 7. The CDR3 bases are TGTGCCAGCAGTGCCCGGACTAGCTTACACGAGCAGTACTTC. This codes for CASSARTSLHEQYF.